This TCR beta chain was captured in a study of T cell changes during pregnancy in multiple sclerosis. The CDR3 length is 18 residues. Trimming cost V 5 bases and J 1 base, with 23 bases left between them. From germline, CDR1 is LNHDA and CDR2 SQIVND (reference sequence). Measured with immunoSEQ multiplex PCR; TCRdb has only the in-frame clones, and not every one. This table holds about 69,000 clones, approximately 90% found once. V is TRBV19 and J is TRBJ2-5, with D unclear. Sample: peripheral blood, taken in the third trimester of pregnancy. The receptor's source is a female donor with multiple sclerosis, enrolled in a pregnancy study. The CDR3 loop reads CASSAALNHGNSQETQYF. DNA of the CDR3: TGTGCCAGTAGTGCGGCCCTTAACCATGGAAATTCCCAAGAGACCCAGTACTTC.